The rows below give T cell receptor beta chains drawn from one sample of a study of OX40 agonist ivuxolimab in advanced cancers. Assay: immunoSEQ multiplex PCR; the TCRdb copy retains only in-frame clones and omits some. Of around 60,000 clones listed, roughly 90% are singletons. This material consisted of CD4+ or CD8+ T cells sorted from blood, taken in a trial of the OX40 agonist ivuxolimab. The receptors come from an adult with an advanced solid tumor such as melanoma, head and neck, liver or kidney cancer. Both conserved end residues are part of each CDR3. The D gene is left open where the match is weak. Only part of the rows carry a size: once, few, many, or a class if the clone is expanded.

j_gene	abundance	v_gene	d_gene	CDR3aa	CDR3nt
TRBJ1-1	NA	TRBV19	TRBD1	CASSIGTGNTEAFF	TGTGCCAGTAGTATAGGGACAGGGAACACTGAAGCTTTCTTT
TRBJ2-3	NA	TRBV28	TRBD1	CASRIRQGQTDTQYF	TGTGCCAGCAGGATTCGACAGGGTCAGACAGATACGCAGTATTTT
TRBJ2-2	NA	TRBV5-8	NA	CASSSTRTGELFF	TGTGCCAGCAGCTCCACCCGCACCGGGGAGCTGTTTTTT
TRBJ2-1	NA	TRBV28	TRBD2	CASTTSGEPSSYNEQFF	TGTGCCAGCACTACTAGCGGGGAACCGAGCTCCTACAATGAGCAGTTCTTC
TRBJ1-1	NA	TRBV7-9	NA	CASSFPGGEAEAFF	TGTGCCAGCAGCTTTCCCGGGGGAGAAGCTGAAGCTTTCTTT
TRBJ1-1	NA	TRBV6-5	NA	CASSSGQNTEAFF	TGTGCCAGCAGTTCAGGCCAGAACACTGAAGCTTTCTTT
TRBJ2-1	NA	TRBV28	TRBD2	CASTSAGGRAYNEQFF	TGTGCCAGCACCTCTGCCGGGGGGAGGGCCTACAATGAGCAGTTCTTC
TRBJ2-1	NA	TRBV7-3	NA	CASSLKGGRRLNEQFF	TGTGCCAGCAGCTTAAAGGGCGGAAGGAGACTCAATGAGCAGTTCTTC
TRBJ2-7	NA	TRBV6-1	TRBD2	CASSEVGLAMRRYF	TGTGCCAGCAGTGAAGTAGGACTAGCGATGCGTAGGTACTTC
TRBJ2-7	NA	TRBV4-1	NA	CASSQDHGEQYF	TGCGCCAGCAGCCAAGATCATGGCGAGCAGTACTTC
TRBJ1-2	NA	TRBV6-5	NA	CASSYQSKVIYGYTF	TGTGCCAGCAGTTACCAGTCAAAAGTAATATATGGCTACACCTTC
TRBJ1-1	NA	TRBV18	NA	CASSPNYGEAFF	TGTGCCAGCTCACCAAATTATGGGGAAGCTTTCTTT
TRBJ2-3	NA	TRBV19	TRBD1	CASAKRRTGHTDTQYF	TGTGCCAGTGCAAAGCGGAGGACAGGGCACACAGATACGCAGTATTTT
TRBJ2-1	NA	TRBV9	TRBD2	CASSPRLAGKYNEQFF	TGTGCCAGCAGCCCGCGACTAGCGGGGAAATACAATGAGCAGTTCTTC
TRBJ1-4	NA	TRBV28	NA	CASSLQEAEKLFF	TGTGCCAGCAGTTTGCAGGAGGCGGAAAAACTGTTTTTT
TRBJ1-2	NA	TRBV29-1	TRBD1	CSVAGTGGNYGYTF	TGCAGCGTAGCCGGGACAGGGGGGAACTATGGCTACACCTTC
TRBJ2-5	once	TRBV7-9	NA	CASRIGGSQETQYF	TGTGCCAGCAGGATAGGAGGAAGCCAAGAGACCCAGTACTTC
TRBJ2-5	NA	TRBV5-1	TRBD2	CASSFGLAGLIQETQYF	TGCGCCAGCAGCTTTGGACTAGCGGGCCTAATCCAAGAGACCCAGTACTTC
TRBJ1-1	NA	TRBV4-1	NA	CASSQEYQDARAEAFF	TGCGCCAGCAGCCAAGAGTATCAGGACGCTAGAGCTGAAGCTTTCTTT
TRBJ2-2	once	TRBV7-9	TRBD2	CASSFVSGRWELFF	TGTGCCAGCAGCTTCGTTAGCGGGAGGTGGGAGCTGTTTTTT
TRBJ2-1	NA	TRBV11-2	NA	CASSFHPKNEQFF	TGTGCCAGCAGCTTCCATCCCAAAAATGAGCAGTTCTTC
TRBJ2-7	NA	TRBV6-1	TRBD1	CASSATGGIYEQYF	TGTGCCAGCAGCGCGACAGGGGGGATCTACGAGCAGTACTTC
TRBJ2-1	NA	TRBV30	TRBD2	CAWRMMGLAGYNEQFF	TGTGCCTGGAGGATGATGGGACTAGCGGGCTACAATGAGCAGTTCTTC
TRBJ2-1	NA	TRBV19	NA	CASSIWSGGQGGYNEQFF	TGTGCCAGTAGTATATGGTCAGGTGGGCAGGGAGGCTACAATGAGCAGTTCTTC
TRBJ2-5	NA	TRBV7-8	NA	CASSLYRFQGDETQYF	TGTGCCAGCAGCTTATATCGTTTCCAGGGTGACGAGACCCAGTACTTC
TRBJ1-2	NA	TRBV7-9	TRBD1	CASSLGTGLANYGYTF	TGTGCCAGCAGCTTAGGGACAGGGTTAGCTAACTATGGCTACACCTTC
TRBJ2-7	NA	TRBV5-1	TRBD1	CASSPGDRVYEQYF	TGCGCCAGCAGCCCGGGGGACAGGGTCTACGAGCAGTACTTC
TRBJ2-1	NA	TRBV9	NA	CASSVATVGGGGEQFF	TGTGCCAGCAGCGTGGCGACTGTGGGCGGCGGAGGTGAGCAGTTCTTC
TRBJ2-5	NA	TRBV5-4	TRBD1	CASTRQGSQETQYF	TGTGCCAGCACCCGACAGGGCTCCCAAGAGACCCAGTACTTC
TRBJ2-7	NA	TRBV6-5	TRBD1	CASSTRQGTYEQYF	TGTGCCAGCAGTACAAGACAGGGAACCTACGAGCAGTACTTC
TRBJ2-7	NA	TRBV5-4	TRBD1	CASSFWDRGSYEQYF	TGTGCCAGCAGCTTCTGGGACAGGGGCTCCTACGAGCAGTACTTC
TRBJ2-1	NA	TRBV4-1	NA	CASSQAEWNEQFF	TGCGCCAGCAGCCAAGCGGAGTGGAATGAGCAGTTCTTC
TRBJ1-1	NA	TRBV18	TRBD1	CASSQPGQSREAFF	TGTGCCAGCTCACAACCGGGACAGTCAAGGGAAGCTTTCTTT
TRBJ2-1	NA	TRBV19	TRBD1	CASSIYPGTGSYNEQFF	TGTGCCAGTAGTATCTATCCCGGGACAGGGAGCTACAATGAGCAGTTCTTC
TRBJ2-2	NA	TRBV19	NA	CASSIDRVGELFF	TGTGCCAGTAGTATAGATCGGGTCGGGGAGCTGTTTTTT
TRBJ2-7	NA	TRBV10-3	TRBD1	CATRTGGDEQYF	TGTGCCACCCGGACAGGGGGAGACGAGCAGTACTTC
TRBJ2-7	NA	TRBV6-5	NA	CASTSMSGAYEQYF	TGTGCCAGCACTTCTATGAGTGGAGCCTACGAGCAGTACTTC
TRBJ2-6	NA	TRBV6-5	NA	CASSYARGGANVLTF	TGTGCCAGCAGTTACGCTCGGGGTGGGGCCAACGTCCTGACTTTC
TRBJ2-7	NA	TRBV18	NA	CASSPGISSYEQYF	TGTGCCAGCTCACCAGGGATATCGTCCTACGAGCAGTACTTC
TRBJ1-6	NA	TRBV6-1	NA	CASSDRDNSPLHF	TGTGCCAGCAGTGACAGGGATAATTCACCCCTCCACTTT
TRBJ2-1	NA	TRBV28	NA	CASSPPRRISVYYNEQFF	TGTGCCAGCAGTCCCCCGCGCCGGATCAGCGTCTACTACAATGAGCAGTTCTTC
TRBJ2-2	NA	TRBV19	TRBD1	CASGQGQGYTGELFF	TGTGCCAGTGGGCAGGGACAGGGGTACACCGGGGAGCTGTTTTTT
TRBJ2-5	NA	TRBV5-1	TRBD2	CASSLVVTSSQETQYF	TGCGCCAGCAGCTTGGTAGTGACTAGCAGTCAAGAGACCCAGTACTTC
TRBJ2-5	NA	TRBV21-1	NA	CASRRAVPVQQETQYF	TGTGCCAGCAGACGCGCCGTCCCTGTCCAGCAAGAGACCCAGTACTTC
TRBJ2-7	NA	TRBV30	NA	CAWSVSPYEQYF	TGTGCCTGGAGTGTATCGCCCTACGAGCAGTACTTC